This T cell receptor (beta chain) was observed in a study of a mutant IDH1 vaccine in newly diagnosed glioma. Across the whole study: Initiation of the vaccine course occurred 4-6 weeks after radiotherapy alone, or alongside temozolomide cycles. The earlier regimen, radiotherapy, temozolomide, or both, was most often both.

CDR3 length: 15 residues. V was cut by 3 bases and J by 0 bases, with 9 bases left in between. CDR1 and CDR2 from the germline V gene are SQVTM and ANQGSEA. To note about this clone: Its specificity is not known.

Some clones are missing from TCRdb's copy, which holds only in-frame ones; the method was immunoSEQ multiplex PCR. The top ten clones hold approximately 2.3% of a sample with about 86,000 clones, roughly 85% of them seen once. Time point indicated: week 23, last vaccination. The investigators gave 300 ug of mutant IDH1 20-mer peptide in each vaccine dose, together with topical imiquimod. The study enrolled donors with new WHO grade 3 or 4 IDH1-mutant, ATRX-lost astrocytomas. Sequencing used PBMCs, obtained from a glioma patient whose treatment included an IDH1 peptide vaccine. The chain combines TRBV29-1 with TRBJ2-6, with D unresolved. The sequence was collected from a man under 40 with glioma. Some clones in this sample may be carry-over from other donors' samples. CDR3 amino acids: CSVDFSNSGANVLTF. CDR3 nucleotide sequence: TGCAGCGTTGATTTTAGCAACTCTGGGGCCAACGTCCTGACTTTC.